Following are 27 T cell receptor beta chains from one sample sequenced in a study of cytomegalovirus exposure and HLA in healthy donors. 60 Vbeta and 13 Jbeta primers were used in PCR. Sequencing used immunoSEQ multiplex PCR; TCRdb keeps in-frame clones, though not all of them. The sample has roughly 76,000 clones. The sequencing sample was made of PBMCs. Receptors originate from a female donor in good health and CMV-seropositive.

The J gene is TRBJ2-7, the V gene TRBV5-8, with D tentatively TRBD2 (6 bases). V was trimmed by 2 bases and J by 3 bases, leaving 15 bases between them. Germline CDR1 reads SGHTS; CDR2 reads YDEGEE. The CDR3 contains 15 residues. Here the CDR3 reads CASSFRPGVIYEQYF. Here the CDR3 DNA reads TGTGCCAGCAGCTTCCGTCCGGGGGTGATCTACGAGCAGTACTTC.

This chain joins TRBV29-1 and TRBJ1-1; no clear D gene. This CDR3 has 14 residues. The germline V gene encodes CDR1 SQVTM and CDR2 ANQGSEA. Trimming cost V 0 bases and J 4 bases, with 12 bases left between them. DNA for the CDR3: TGCAGCGTTGAAGAAGGGAGCGTTGGCACTGAAGCTTTCTTT. Protein product: CSVEEGSVGTEAFF.

This sequence joins TRBV6-1 and TRBJ2-7, with D unclear. Per the germline V gene, CDR1 is MNHNS and CDR2 is SASEGT. Deletions cut 0 bases from V and 3 bases from J, with 6 bases between. The CDR3 spans 13 residues. In DNA form, the CDR3 reads TGTGCCAGCAGTGAAGCATGGAGCTACGAGCAGTACTTC. Residues: CASSEAWSYEQYF.

The rearrangement uses TRBV9 and TRBJ2-5; 7 nucleotides line up with TRBD1. This CDR3 has 15 amino acids. Germline V gene data show CDR1 as SGDLS and CDR2 as YYNGEE. Trimming took 4 bases from V and 1 from J; bases not matched to a gene: 7. CDR3 nucleotides: TGTGCCAGCAGCTGGACAGGAGAAGCCCAAGAGACCCAGTACTTC. Its protein is CASSWTGEAQETQYF.

V usage is TRBV5-1 and J usage is TRBJ1-2, with a weak D call TRBD1 (5 bases). V lost 5 bases to trimming and J lost 4 bases, with 9 bases between them. The CDR3 contains 12 residues. The germline V gene encodes CDR1 SGHRS and CDR2 YFSETQ. As DNA, the CDR3 is TGCGCCAGCAGTAGACAGACCTATGGCTACACCTTC. Amino acids: CASSRQTYGYTF.

The chain joins TRBV4-3 to TRBJ1-1; TRBD1 matches 7 bases. The CDR3 extends over 14 amino acids. Unmatched junction bases numbered 1, after V lost 3 bases and J lost 0 bases. CDR1 is LGHNA and CDR2 is YSLEER in the germline V gene. The DNA of the CDR3 is TGCGCCAGCAGCCACGACAGGGTGAACACTGAAGCTTTCTTT. Amino acids: CASSHDRVNTEAFF.

The chain uses TRBV30 and TRBJ1-2; TRBD1 matches 7 bases. Germline assignment: CDR1 GTSNPN and CDR2 SVGIG (reference sequence). The CDR3 runs 13 residues. J lost 3 bases, V lost 5 bases, and 6 bases had no gene match. CDR3 residues: CAWAPRGDYGYTF. For the CDR3, the DNA is TGTGCCTGGGCACCCAGGGGGGACTATGGCTACACCTTC.

V usage is TRBV11-2 and J usage is TRBJ1-5; maybe TRBD1 (5 bases). Trimming took 6 bases from V and 2 from J, leaving 8 bases between them. Per germline, CDR1 SGHAT and CDR2 FQNNGV. The CDR3 covers 13 residues. As DNA, the CDR3 is TGTGCCAGCAGTCTGGGGCGCAATCAGCCCCAGCATTTT. Residues: CASSLGRNQPQHF.

The chain couples TRBV4-1 to TRBJ1-2; D not certain. The CDR3 spans 18 residues. The ends were cut back, 3 bases at V and 4 bases at J, with 24 bases in the middle. Looked up from germline, CDR1 is MGHRA and CDR2 is YSYEKL. CDR3 in amino acids: CASSQPLGGGGFFYGYTF. In nucleotides, the CDR3 is TGCGCCAGCAGCCAGCCGTTAGGCGGTGGAGGGTTCTTCTATGGCTACACCTTC.

The chain carries TRBV6-5 and TRBJ1-2; no reliable D call. V lost 0 bases and J lost 3, with 11 bases in between. The CDR3 sequence is 15 residues long. CDR1 and CDR2 (germline): MNHEY, SVGAGI. CDR3 nucleotide sequence: TGTGCCAGCAGTTACTCAGAGGTACCCGACTATGGCTACACCTTC. It yields the protein CASSYSEVPDYGYTF.

This chain links TRBV5-4 with TRBJ2-5, with D tentatively TRBD1 (5 bases). CDR1 and CDR2 from the germline V gene are SGHNT and YYREEE (reference sequence). The CDR3 totals 14 residues. The V end lost 4 bases, the J end lost 5 bases, and 15 bases lay between the germline ends. The CDR3 reads CASSDDSYGETQYF. The CDR3, as DNA: TGTGCCAGCAGCGATGACAGCTATGGGGAGACCCAGTACTTC. Using reference TRBV5-4 and TRBJ2-5 for the parts outside the CDR3, the full variable domain is ETGVTQSPTHLIKTRGQQVTLRCSSQSGHNTVSWYQQALGQGPQFIFQYYREEENGRGNFPPRFSGLQFPNYSSELNVNALELDDSALYLCASSDDSYGETQYFGPGTRLLVL.

V is TRBV9 and J is TRBJ2-2; unclear D gene. V was cut by 2 bases and J by 8 bases, with 4 bases left in between. This CDR3 has 11 residues. Germline V gene lookup returns CDR1 SGDLS and CDR2 YYNGEE. The CDR3 DNA sequence: TGTGCCAGCAGCGTCCCTGGGGAGCTGTTTTTT. Encoded protein: CASSVPGELFF. The full variable domain, with the rest looked up from reference TRBV9 and TRBJ2-2, is DSGVTQTPKHLITATGQRVTLRCSPRSGDLSVYWYQQSLDQGLQFLIQYYNGEERAKGNILERFSAQQFPDLHSELNLSSLELGDSALYFCASSVPGELFFGEGSRLTVL.

The rearrangement uses TRBV6-6 and TRBJ2-7, with no clear D. This CDR3 contains 15 residues. V was clipped by 0 bases and J by 5 bases, with 14 bases between them. From germline, CDR1 is MNHNY and CDR2 SVGAGI (reference sequence). CDR3 in amino acids: CASSYSRAGADEQYF. The CDR3 DNA is TGTGCCAGCAGTTACTCGAGAGCAGGCGCCGACGAGCAGTACTTC.

The rearrangement links TRBV23-1 to TRBJ1-4, with D hard to call. TRBV23-1 is sorted into the ORF group, with uncertain function. The CDR3 is 13 amino acids. V was cut by 5 bases and J by 6 bases, with 10 bases left in between. Here the CDR3 reads CASSLVVHEKLFF. The CDR3, as DNA: TGCGCCAGCAGTTTAGTGGTTCATGAAAAACTGTTTTTT.

This chain uses TRBV30 with TRBJ2-3; D is unclear. CDR1 GTSNPN and CDR2 SVGIG come from the germline V gene (reference sequence). V dropped 1 base and J dropped 4 bases, with 9 bases sitting between them. CDR3 size: 13 residues. In DNA, the CDR3 is TGTGCCTGGAGTGCAAGCCTGTCAGATACGCAGTATTTT. Its translation is CAWSASLSDTQYF.

The CDR3 DNA follows: TGTGCCAGCAGTCGGAGGACAGGGTTGTCAGCTTTCTTT. Protein: CASSRRTGLSAFF. The rearrangement uses TRBV28 and TRBJ1-1; 8 bases are shared with TRBD1. With 5 bases clipped from V and 10 bases from J, the junction kept 9 bases outside the gene matches. From germline, CDR1 is MDHEN and CDR2 SYDVKM. This CDR3 has 13 residues.

This sequence joins TRBV29-1 and TRBJ2-1, with TRBD2 identical over 9 bases. This CDR3 has 12 residues. The germline gives CDR1 SQVTM, CDR2 ANQGSEA. The junction had 3 bases not matched to a gene; V was cut back by 7 bases and J by 5 bases. The CDR3 loop is CSGLAEHNEQFF. The CDR3 region has the DNA TGCAGCGGACTAGCGGAGCACAATGAGCAGTTCTTC.

The rearrangement joins TRBV6-1 to TRBJ1-1; D might be TRBD1 (6 bases). V was cut by 5 bases and J by 3 bases, with 13 bases left in between. Germline V gene lookup returns CDR1 MNHNS and CDR2 SASEGT. This CDR3 region has 14 residues. The CDR3 is CASSSRGQDTEAFF. The CDR3 bases are TGTGCCAGCAGTTCCAGGGGCCAGGACACTGAAGCTTTCTTT.

The rearrangement links TRBV14 to TRBJ1-2; no clear D gene. The CDR3 loop spans 14 amino acids. Germline loops: CDR1 SGHDN, CDR2 FVKESK. V was clipped by 0 bases and J by 3 bases, with 8 bases between them. The CDR3 loop reads CASSQDEGYYGYTF. In nucleotides, the CDR3 is TGTGCCAGCAGCCAAGATGAGGGATACTATGGCTACACCTTC.

The V and J genes are TRBV4-3 and TRBJ1-4; no clear D gene. Germline CDR1 is LGHNA and CDR2 is YSLEER. Trimming took off 0 bases at V and 8 bases at J, with 16 bases between the two ends. The CDR3 loop spans 16 amino acids. In DNA, the CDR3 is TGCGCCAGCAGCCAAGAGGCGACGCAAATCGGGGAAAAACTGTTTTTT. Its translation is CASSQEATQIGEKLFF.

The V call is TRBV5-1, the J call TRBJ1-6; unclear D gene. CDR1 SGHRS and CDR2 YFSETQ come from the germline V gene. There are 15 residues in the CDR3. Trimming cost V 1 base and J 7 bases, with 12 bases left between them. The DNA for the CDR3 is TGCGCCAGCAGCTTGTCGCCACAGACCAATTCACCCCTCCACTTT. It specifies CASSLSPQTNSPLHF.

This chain links TRBV4-3 with TRBJ1-2; D gene uncertain. CDR1 is LGHNA, CDR2 YSLEER, per germline. The CDR3 spans 16 residues. The germline V and J ends were trimmed by 0 bases and 4 bases, with 15 bases remaining between them. The CDR3 DNA follows: TGCGCCAGCAGCCAAGACCGAGACGGCAGCGGCTATGGCTACACCTTC. Translation: CASSQDRDGSGYGYTF.

The rearrangement uses TRBV11-2 and TRBJ1-2; 9 nucleotides line up with TRBD1. Germline trimming cut 5 bases from V and 6 bases from J; bases unmatched to any gene: 4. The germline V gene encodes CDR1 SGHAT and CDR2 FQNNGV. There are 13 residues in the CDR3. The CDR3 DNA sequence: TGTGCCAGCAGCCCCCGGGACAGGGATGGCTACACCTTC. The encoded protein is CASSPRDRDGYTF.

J is TRBJ2-1 and V is TRBV5-1; maybe TRBD2 (5 bases). In germline, CDR1 is SGHRS, CDR2 YFSETQ. V gave up 0 bases and J gave up 10 bases, with 8 bases separating them. This CDR3 has 12 residues. CDR3 bases: TGCGCCAGCAGCTTGGTTCCGGGGGAGCAGTTCTTC. Its protein product is CASSLVPGEQFF.

The genes are TRBV5-4 and TRBJ2-1; D is perhaps TRBD2 (6 bases). The CDR3 is 14 amino acids. Germline-derived CDR1 and CDR2 are SGHNT and YYREEE (reference sequence). V was trimmed by 0 bases and J by 8 bases, leaving 12 bases between them. As DNA, the CDR3 is TGTGCCAGCAGCTTGGTACCGGGGGACCATGAGCAGTTCTTC. Amino acids: CASSLVPGDHEQFF. Full variable domain (rest looked up from reference TRBV5-4 and TRBJ2-1): ETGVTQSPTHLIKTRGQQVTLRCSSQSGHNTVSWYQQALGQGPQFIFQYYREEENGRGNFPPRFSGLQFPNYSSELNVNALELDDSALYLCASSLVPGDHEQFFGPGTRLTVL.

As concerns this clone: One end of the junction fails to match germline, which may point to a read error. The V call is TRBV7-2, the J call TRBJ2-1, with unresolved D. Germline CDR1 is SGHTA and CDR2 is FQGNSA. CDR3 length: 14 residues. CDR3 sequence: CASSAGRSDNEQFF. DNA for the CDR3: TGTGCCAGCAGCGCCGGTCGCTCCGACAATGAGCAGTTCTTC.

The gene calls are TRBV6-1 and TRBJ1-1; D gene ambiguous. Germline V gene sequence: CDR1 MNHNS, CDR2 SASEGT. The CDR3 is 13 amino acids. V lost 11 bases to trimming and J lost 0 bases, with 13 bases between them. Here the CDR3 reads CAGRTGLNTEAFF. Here the CDR3 DNA reads TGTGCCGGAAGGACGGGGTTGAACACTGAAGCTTTCTTT.